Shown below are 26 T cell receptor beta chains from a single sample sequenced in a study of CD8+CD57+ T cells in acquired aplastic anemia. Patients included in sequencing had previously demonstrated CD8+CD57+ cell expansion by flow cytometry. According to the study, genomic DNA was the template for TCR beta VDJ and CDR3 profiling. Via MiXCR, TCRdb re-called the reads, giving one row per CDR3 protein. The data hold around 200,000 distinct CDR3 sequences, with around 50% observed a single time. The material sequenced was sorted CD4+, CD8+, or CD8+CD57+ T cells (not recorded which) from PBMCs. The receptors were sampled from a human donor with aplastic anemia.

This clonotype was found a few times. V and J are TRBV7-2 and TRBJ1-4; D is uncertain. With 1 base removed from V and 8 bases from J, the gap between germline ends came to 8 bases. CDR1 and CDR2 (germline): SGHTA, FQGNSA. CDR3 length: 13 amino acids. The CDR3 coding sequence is TGTGCCAGCAGCTTAGACCTTGGCGAAAAACTGTTTTTT. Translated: CASSLDLGEKLFF.

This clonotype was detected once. The CDR3 here is CATRMLRTGGSNQPQHF. In DNA form, the CDR3 reads TGTGCCACCAGGATGCTGAGGACAGGGGGTTCCAATCAGCCCCAGCATTTT. The chain has TRBV24-1 and TRBJ1-5; 10 bases agree with TRBD1. This CDR3 comprises 17 residues. The junction had 11 bases not matched to a gene; V was cut back by 7 bases and J by 3 bases. CDR1 and CDR2 (germline): KGHDR, SFDVKD.

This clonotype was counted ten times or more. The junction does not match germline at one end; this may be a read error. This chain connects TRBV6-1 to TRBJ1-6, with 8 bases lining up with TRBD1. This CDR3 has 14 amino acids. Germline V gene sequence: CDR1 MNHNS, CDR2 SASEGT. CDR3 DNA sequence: TGTGCCAGCAGGGAAGACAGGGGCAATTCACCCCTCCACTTT. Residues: CASREDRGNSPLHF.

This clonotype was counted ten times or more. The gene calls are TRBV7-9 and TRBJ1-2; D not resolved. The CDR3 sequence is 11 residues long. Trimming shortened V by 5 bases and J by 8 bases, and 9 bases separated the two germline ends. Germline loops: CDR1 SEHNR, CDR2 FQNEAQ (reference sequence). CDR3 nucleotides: TGTGCCAGCAGCCACGCGGAGGGCTACACCTTC. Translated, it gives CASSHAEGYTF.

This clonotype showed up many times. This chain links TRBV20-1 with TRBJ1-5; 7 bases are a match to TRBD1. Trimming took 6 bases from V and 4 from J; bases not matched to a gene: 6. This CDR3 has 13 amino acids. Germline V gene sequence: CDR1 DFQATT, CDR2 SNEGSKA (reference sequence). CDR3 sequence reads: CSAEGGANQPQHF. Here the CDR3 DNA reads TGCAGTGCGGAAGGGGGCGCGAATCAGCCCCAGCATTTT.

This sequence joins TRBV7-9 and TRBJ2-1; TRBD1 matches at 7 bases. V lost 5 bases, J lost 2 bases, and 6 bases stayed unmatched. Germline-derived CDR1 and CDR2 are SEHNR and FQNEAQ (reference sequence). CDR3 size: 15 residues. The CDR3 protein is CASSPTGATYNEQFF. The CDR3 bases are TGTGCCAGCAGCCCCACAGGGGCAACCTACAATGAGCAGTTCTTC.

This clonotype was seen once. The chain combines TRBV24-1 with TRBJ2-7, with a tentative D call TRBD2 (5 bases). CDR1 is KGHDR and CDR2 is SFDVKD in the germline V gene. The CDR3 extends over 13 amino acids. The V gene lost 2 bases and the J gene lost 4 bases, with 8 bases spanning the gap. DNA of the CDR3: TGTGCCACCAGTGATTCCCGGGGATACGAGCAGTACTTC. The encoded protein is CATSDSRGYEQYF.

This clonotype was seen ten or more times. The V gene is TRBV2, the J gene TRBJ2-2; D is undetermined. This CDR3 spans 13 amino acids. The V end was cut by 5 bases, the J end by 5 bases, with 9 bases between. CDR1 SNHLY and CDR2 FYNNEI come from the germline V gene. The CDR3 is CASSPSTTGELFF. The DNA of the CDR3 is TGTGCCAGCAGTCCTTCCACGACCGGGGAGCTGTTTTTT. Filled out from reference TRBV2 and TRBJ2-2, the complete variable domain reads EPEVTQTPSHQVTQMGQEVILRCVPISNHLYFYWYRQILGQKVEFLVSFYNNEISEKSEIFDDQFSVERPDGSNFTLKIRSTKLEDSAMYFCASSPSTTGELFFGEGSRLTVL.

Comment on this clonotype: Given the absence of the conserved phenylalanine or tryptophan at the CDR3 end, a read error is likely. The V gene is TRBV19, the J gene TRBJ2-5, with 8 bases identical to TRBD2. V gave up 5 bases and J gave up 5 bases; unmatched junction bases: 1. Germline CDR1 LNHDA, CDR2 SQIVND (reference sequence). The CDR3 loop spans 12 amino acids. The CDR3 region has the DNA TGTGCCAGTAGTTCGGGAGGGGAGACCCAGTACCTC. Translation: CASSSGGETQYL.

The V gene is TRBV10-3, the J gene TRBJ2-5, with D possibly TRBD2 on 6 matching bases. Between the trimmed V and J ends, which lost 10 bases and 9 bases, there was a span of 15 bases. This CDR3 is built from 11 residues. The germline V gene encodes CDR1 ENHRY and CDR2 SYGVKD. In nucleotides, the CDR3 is TGTGCCAGCAGCAACGGCGGGGCCCAGTACTTC. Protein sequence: CASSNGGAQYF.

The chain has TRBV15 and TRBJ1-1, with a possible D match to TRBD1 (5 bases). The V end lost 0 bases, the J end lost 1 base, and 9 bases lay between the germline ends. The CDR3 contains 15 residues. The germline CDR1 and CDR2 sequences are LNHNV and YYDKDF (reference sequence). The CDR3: CATSRDSGRNTEAFF. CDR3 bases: TGTGCCACCAGCAGAGATTCAGGGCGGAACACTGAAGCTTTCTTT.

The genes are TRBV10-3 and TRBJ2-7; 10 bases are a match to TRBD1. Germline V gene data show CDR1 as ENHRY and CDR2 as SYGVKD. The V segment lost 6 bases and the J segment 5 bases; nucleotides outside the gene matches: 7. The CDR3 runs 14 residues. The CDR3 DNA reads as TGTGCCATCAGGGGCCCGGGACAGGGGAACGAGCAGTACTTC. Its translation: CAIRGPGQGNEQYF.

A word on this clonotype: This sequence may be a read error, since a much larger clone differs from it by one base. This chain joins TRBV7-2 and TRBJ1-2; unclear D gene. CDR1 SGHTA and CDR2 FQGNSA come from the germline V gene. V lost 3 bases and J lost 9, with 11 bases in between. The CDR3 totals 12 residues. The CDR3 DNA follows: TGTGCCAGCAGCTTTCCAGATTCAAGCTACACCTTC. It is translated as CASSFPDSSYTF.

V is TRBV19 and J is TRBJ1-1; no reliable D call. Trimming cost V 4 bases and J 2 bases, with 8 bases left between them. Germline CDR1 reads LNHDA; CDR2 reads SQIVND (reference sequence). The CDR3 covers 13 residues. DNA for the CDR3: TGTGCCAGTAGTACGTACGGCAACACTGAAGCTTTCTTT. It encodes CASSTYGNTEAFF.

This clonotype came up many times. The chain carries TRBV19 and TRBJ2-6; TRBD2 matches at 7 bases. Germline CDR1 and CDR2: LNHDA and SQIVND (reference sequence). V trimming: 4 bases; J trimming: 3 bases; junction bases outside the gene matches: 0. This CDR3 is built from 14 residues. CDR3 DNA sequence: TGTGCCAGTAGTAGGGGGGGTGGGGCCAACGTCCTGACTTTC. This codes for CASSRGGGANVLTF.

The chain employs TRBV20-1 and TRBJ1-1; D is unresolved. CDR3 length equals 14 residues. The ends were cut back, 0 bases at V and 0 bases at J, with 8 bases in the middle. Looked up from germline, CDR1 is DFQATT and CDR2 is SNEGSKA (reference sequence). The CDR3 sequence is CSAREGSLNTEAFF. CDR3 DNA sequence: TGCAGTGCTAGAGAGGGTAGTTTGAACACTGAAGCTTTCTTT.

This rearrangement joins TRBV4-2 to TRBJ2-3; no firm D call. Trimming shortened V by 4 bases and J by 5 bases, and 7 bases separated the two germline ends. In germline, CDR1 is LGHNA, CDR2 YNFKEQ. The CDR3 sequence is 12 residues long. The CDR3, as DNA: TGTGCCAGCAGCCCCCTGGGAGATACGCAGTATTTT. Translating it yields CASSPLGDTQYF.

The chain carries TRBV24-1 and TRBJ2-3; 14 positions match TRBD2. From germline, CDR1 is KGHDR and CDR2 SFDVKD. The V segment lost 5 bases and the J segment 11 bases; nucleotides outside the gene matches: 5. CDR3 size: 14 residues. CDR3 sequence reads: CATSAKGLAGVQYF. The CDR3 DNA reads TGTGCCACCAGTGCCAAGGGACTAGCGGGGGTGCAGTATTTT.

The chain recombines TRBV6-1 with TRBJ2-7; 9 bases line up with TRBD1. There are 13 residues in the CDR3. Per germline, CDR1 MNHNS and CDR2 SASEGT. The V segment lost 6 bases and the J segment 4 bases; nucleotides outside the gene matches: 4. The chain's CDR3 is CASSRTGVYEQYF. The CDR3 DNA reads TGTGCCAGCAGCAGGACAGGGGTTTACGAGCAGTACTTC.

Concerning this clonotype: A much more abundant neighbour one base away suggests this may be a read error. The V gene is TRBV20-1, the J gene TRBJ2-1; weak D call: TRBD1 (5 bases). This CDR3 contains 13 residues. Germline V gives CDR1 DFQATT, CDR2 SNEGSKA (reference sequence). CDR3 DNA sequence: TGCAGTGCTAGAGATCACCCGGACAATGAGCAGCTTTTC. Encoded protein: CSARDHPDNEQLF.

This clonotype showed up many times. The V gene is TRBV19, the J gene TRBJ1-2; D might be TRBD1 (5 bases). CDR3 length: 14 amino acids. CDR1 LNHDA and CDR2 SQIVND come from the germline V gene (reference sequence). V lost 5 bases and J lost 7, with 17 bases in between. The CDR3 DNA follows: TGTGCCAGTAGTCCGCAGGCAGGGTTAACTGGCTACACCTTC. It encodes CASSPQAGLTGYTF. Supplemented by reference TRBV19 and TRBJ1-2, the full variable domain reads DGGITQSPKYLFRKEGQNVTLSCEQNLNHDAMYWYRQDPGQGLRLIYYSQIVNDFQKGDIAEGYSVSREKKESFPLTVTSAQKNPTAFYLCASSPQAGLTGYTFGSGTRLTVV.

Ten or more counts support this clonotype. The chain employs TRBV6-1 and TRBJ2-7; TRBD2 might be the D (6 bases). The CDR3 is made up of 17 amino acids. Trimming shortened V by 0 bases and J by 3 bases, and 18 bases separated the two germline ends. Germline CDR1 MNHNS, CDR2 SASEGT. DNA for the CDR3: TGTGCCAGCAGTGAAGCGGTCGGAGGCGGGATAAGCTACGAGCAGTACTTC. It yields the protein CASSEAVGGGISYEQYF.

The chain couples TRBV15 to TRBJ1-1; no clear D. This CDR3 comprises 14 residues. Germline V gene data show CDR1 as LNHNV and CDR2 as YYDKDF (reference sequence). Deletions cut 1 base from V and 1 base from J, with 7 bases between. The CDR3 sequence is CATSRVLGNTEAFF. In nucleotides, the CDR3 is TGTGCCACCAGCAGAGTGTTAGGGAACACTGAAGCTTTCTTT.

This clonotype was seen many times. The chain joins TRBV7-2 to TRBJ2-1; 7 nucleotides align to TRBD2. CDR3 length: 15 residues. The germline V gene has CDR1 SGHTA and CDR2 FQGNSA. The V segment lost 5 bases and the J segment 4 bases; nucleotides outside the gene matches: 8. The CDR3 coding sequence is TGTGCCAGCAGCGGTACTAGCGCCTTATACAATGAGCAGTTCTTC. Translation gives CASSGTSALYNEQFF.

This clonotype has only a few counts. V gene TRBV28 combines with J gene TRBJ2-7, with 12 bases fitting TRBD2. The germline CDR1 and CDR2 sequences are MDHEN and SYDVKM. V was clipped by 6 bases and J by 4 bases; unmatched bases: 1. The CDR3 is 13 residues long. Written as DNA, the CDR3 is TGTGCCAGCAGACTAGCGGGGGGTTACGAGCAGTACTTC. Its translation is CASRLAGGYEQYF.

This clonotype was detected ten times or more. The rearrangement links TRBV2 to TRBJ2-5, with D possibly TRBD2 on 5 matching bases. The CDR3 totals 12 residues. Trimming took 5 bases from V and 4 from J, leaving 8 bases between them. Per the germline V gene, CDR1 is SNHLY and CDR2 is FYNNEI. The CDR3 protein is CASSYSVETQYF. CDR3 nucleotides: TGTGCCAGCAGTTATAGCGTAGAGACCCAGTACTTC. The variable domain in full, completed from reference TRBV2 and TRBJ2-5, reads EPEVTQTPSHQVTQMGQEVILRCVPISNHLYFYWYRQILGQKVEFLVSFYNNEISEKSEIFDDQFSVERPDGSNFTLKIRSTKLEDSAMYFCASSYSVETQYFGPGTRLLVL.